This TCR beta chain was observed in a study of T cell repertoires in cytomegalovirus infection. Notes on the study in general: HLA-C-restricted, CMV-specific TCR beta clonotypes were dominant ex vivo. Pooled public TCR beta family frequency picked out CMV carriers with the relevant HLA.

On this clonotype itself: Its antigen is unknown.

The CDR3 consists of 16 residues. V shed 7 bases, J shed 8 bases, and the junction held 15 bases outside the gene matches. Germline CDR1 reads SQVTM; CDR2 reads ANQGSEA. TCRdb fed the reads into MiXCR, producing one record per CDR3 protein. The table lists around 260,000 distinct CDR3 sequences, roughly 26% of them singletons. V is TRBV29-1 and J is TRBJ2-1; 12 bases align to TRBD1. The receptor was isolated from a human donor in good health (CMV status not recorded). Some clones in this sample may be carry-over from other donors' samples. The specimen was PBMCs. The CDR3: CSAAPPGTGGYYEQFF. CDR3 bases: TGCAGCGCCGCCCCCCCCGGGACAGGGGGCTATTATGAGCAGTTCTTC.